This T cell receptor (beta chain) was found in a study of beta chain features in type 1 diabetes. Study-level background: Cell yields, gender and age were similar in healthy donors and patients.

Study-wide points: In these data, an HLA type influence on TCRB rearrangement remained unresolved. Researchers report that Type 1 diabetes patients had moderately but significantly shorter TCRB CDR3s across all four CD4+ subsets.

In regard to this clone: Antigen specificity is unknown.

Without exception, sorted populations had purity beyond 98%. Every isolated RNA sample was fully reverse transcribed, so sequencing captured expressed TCRB transcripts. The data were produced by immunoSEQ multiplex PCR, yet TCRdb's version contains in-frame clones alone and is incomplete. There are some 660,000 clones in the sample; roughly 13% occur only once, and 0.035% to 0.04% lies in the top ten. After removal of 0 bases from V and 8 bases from J, the junction contained 6 bases not matched to a gene. Germline CDR1 is SGHRS and CDR2 is YFSETQ. There are 15 residues in the CDR3. The specimen sequenced was naive CD4+ T cells from blood. The source is a man aged 18 to 30 with type 1 diabetes. V usage is TRBV5-1 and J usage is TRBJ1-4; TRBD1 matches at 8 bases. The CDR3 region is CASSLDPGGKEKLFF. As DNA, the CDR3 is TGCGCCAGCAGCTTGGATCCAGGGGGCAAGGAAAAACTGTTTTTT.